The 29 T cell receptor beta chains reported below all come from one sample, sequenced in a study of blood T cell repertoires in COVID-19. Method: immunoSEQ multiplex PCR; TCRdb's copy keeps in-frame clones and lacks some. Here the sample spans around 120,000 clones, around 86% being singletons. Sequencing was performed on peripheral blood. The source is an elderly man with acute or convalescent COVID-19.

This clone was seen only a few times. The J gene is TRBJ1-5, the V gene TRBV5-1; D ambiguous. Trimming removed 3 bases at V and 6 bases at J, with 13 bases between. Per germline, CDR1 SGHRS and CDR2 YFSETQ. This CDR3 has 14 amino acids. The CDR3 coding sequence is TGCGCCAGCAGCTCTGGGGAGAACGGTCAGCCCCAGCATTTT. Its translation: CASSSGENGQPQHF.

The V call is TRBV9, the J call TRBJ2-6, with a tentative D call TRBD1 (5 bases). V was pared by 3 bases and J by 0 bases, with 16 bases between. This CDR3 has 18 amino acids. Germline values: CDR1 SGDLS, CDR2 YYNGEE. CDR3 bases: TGTGCCAGCAGCGCAAGTCAGGGTTCTTACTCTGGGGCCAACGTCCTGACTTTC. This codes for CASSASQGSYSGANVLTF.

The rearrangement joins TRBV7-2 to TRBJ1-1; TRBD1 might be the D (6 bases). V was pared by 3 bases and J by 1 base, with 9 bases between. The CDR3 runs 14 residues. CDR1 SGHTA and CDR2 FQGNSA come from the germline V gene. The chain's CDR3 is CASSLSGANTEAFF. The CDR3 nucleotides read TGTGCCAGCAGCTTGTCAGGGGCGAACACTGAAGCTTTCTTT.

This chain links TRBV7-2 with TRBJ1-3; a possible D gene is TRBD1 (5 bases). Germline V gene data show CDR1 as SGHTA and CDR2 as FQGNSA. With 1 base removed from V and 4 bases from J, the gap between germline ends came to 14 bases. This CDR3 has 16 residues. CDR3 in amino acids: CASSLGPPTGGNTIYF. The CDR3 nucleotides are TGTGCCAGCAGCTTAGGGCCCCCAACAGGAGGAAACACCATATATTTT.

This chain links TRBV21-1 with TRBJ1-4. TRBV21-1 is classified as a pseudogene. This CDR3 is 15 amino acids long. The CDR3, as DNA: TGTGCCAGCAGCAAATGGTCATCCAGAGGGGAAAAACTGTTTTTT. This gives the protein CASSKWSSRGEKLFF.

The chain has TRBV7-9 and TRBJ1-5; D gene uncertain. CDR3 length: 15 residues. CDR1 is SEHNR, CDR2 FQNEAQ, per germline (reference sequence). V shed 0 bases and J shed 9 bases, with 15 bases lying between them. The CDR3 protein is CASSLASPVGGPQHF. For the CDR3, the DNA is TGTGCCAGCAGCTTAGCGTCTCCAGTCGGAGGGCCCCAGCATTTT.

This chain uses TRBV18 with TRBJ1-2; tentative D call: TRBD1 (6 bases). V gave up 3 bases and J gave up 6 bases, with 17 bases separating them. Germline CDR1 and CDR2: KGHSH and LQKENI. The CDR3 extends over 15 amino acids. CDR3 amino acids: CASSPAQGKIDGYTF. In DNA, the CDR3 is TGTGCCAGCTCACCGGCCCAGGGGAAGATCGATGGCTACACCTTC.

The CDR3 nucleotides are TGTGCCAGCAGTTTCATCGGGGGGAAATACGAGCAGTACTTC. Its protein is CASSFIGGKYEQYF. V usage is TRBV28 and J usage is TRBJ2-7; 7 bases line up with TRBD2. CDR3 size: 14 residues. Germline values: CDR1 MDHEN, CDR2 SYDVKM. The V gene end was trimmed by 3 bases and the J gene end by 4 bases; junction bases not matched to a gene: 6.

The rearrangement joins TRBV9 to TRBJ2-5, with D perhaps TRBD1 (6 bases). Trimming cost V 4 bases and J 4 bases, with 14 bases left between them. Germline lookup yields CDR1 SGDLS and CDR2 YYNGEE. This CDR3 comprises 14 residues. In nucleotides, the CDR3 is TGTGCCAGCAGCTCATATGGGGGCTTAGAGACCCAGTACTTC. It codes for CASSSYGGLETQYF.

The V call is TRBV9, the J call TRBJ1-3, with 8 bases fitting TRBD1. This CDR3 is 14 amino acids long. Looked up from germline, CDR1 is SGDLS and CDR2 is YYNGEE. The junction had 1 base not matched to a gene; V was cut back by 3 bases and J by 2 bases. In DNA form, the CDR3 reads TGTGCCAGCAGCGGGACAGGGACTGGAAACACCATATATTTT. Protein product: CASSGTGTGNTIYF.

V usage is TRBV12-3 or TRBV12-4 and J usage is TRBJ1-2, with no clear D. Trimming cost V 5 bases and J 7 bases, with 11 bases left between them. The CDR3 contains 12 residues. The CDR3 sequence is CASSVTRSGYTF. The CDR3 DNA is TGTGCCAGCAGTGTGACCCGGAGTGGCTACACCTTC.

The rearrangement uses TRBV4-1 and TRBJ1-1; 10 bases are shared with TRBD1. J lost 1 base, V lost 0 bases, and 5 bases had no gene match. Germline CDR1 reads MGHRA; CDR2 reads YSYEKL. The CDR3 consists of 17 residues. CDR3 coding DNA: TGCGCCAGCAGCCAAGATGGACAGGGGGAATGGAACACTGAAGCTTTCTTT. Its translation is CASSQDGQGEWNTEAFF.

The V call is TRBV27, the J call TRBJ1-2; 7 bases are shared with TRBD1. Germline V lookup: CDR1 MNHEY, CDR2 SMNVEV (reference sequence). The CDR3 is made up of 15 amino acids. V lost 2 bases, J lost 7 bases, and 10 bases stayed unmatched. Written as DNA, the CDR3 is TGTGCCAGCAGTTTACTAAACACAGGGGCCAGTGGCTACACCTTC. The encoded protein is CASSLLNTGASGYTF.

The gene calls are TRBV20-1 and TRBJ1-6; TRBD1 matches 10 bases. Germline-derived CDR1 and CDR2 are DFQATT and SNEGSKA (reference sequence). This CDR3 comprises 14 residues. Trimming took 5 bases from V and 10 from J; bases not matched to a gene: 8. The CDR3: CSAGAGQGKSPLHF. The CDR3 DNA reads as TGCAGTGCTGGTGCGGGACAGGGGAAATCACCCCTCCACTTT.

The count of this clone is one. The chain has TRBV15 and TRBJ2-7, with 12 positions matching TRBD1. The ends lost 3 bases at V and 2 bases at J; junction bases unmatched: 17. This CDR3 has 20 amino acids. Per the germline V gene, CDR1 is LNHNV and CDR2 is YYDKDF (reference sequence). CDR3 loop: CATSSTVPGQGAGRAYEQYF. The CDR3 DNA reads as TGTGCCACCAGCAGCACAGTTCCGGGACAGGGGGCTGGAAGGGCCTACGAGCAGTACTTC. The variable domain in full, with the rest retrieved from reference TRBV15 and TRBJ2-7, is DAMVIQNPRYQVTQFGKPVTLSCSQTLNHNVMYWYQQKSSQAPKLLFHYYDKDFNNEADTPDNFQSRRPNTSFCFLDIRSPGLGDTAMYLCATSSTVPGQGAGRAYEQYFGPGTRLTVT.

The chain couples TRBV12-3 or TRBV12-4 to TRBJ1-4; D gene ambiguous. The CDR3 runs to 12 residues. Deletions cut 4 bases from V and 5 bases from J, with 5 bases between. The CDR3 coding sequence is TGTGCCAGCAGTTCCCTAAATGAAAAACTGTTTTTT. This gives the protein CASSSLNEKLFF.

This clone was seen once. CDR3 in amino acids: CASSPPRGNTEAFF. In nucleotides, the CDR3 is TGTGCCAGCAGCCCGCCAAGGGGGAACACTGAAGCTTTCTTT. V and J are TRBV5-6 and TRBJ1-1; D might be TRBD1 (5 bases). CDR3 length: 14 amino acids. Germline CDR1 SGHDT, CDR2 YYEEEE. V was trimmed by 4 bases and J by 1 base, leaving 11 bases between them.

The chain joins TRBV5-6 to TRBJ1-2; 8 bases line up with TRBD1. V lost 4 bases and J lost 0; bases outside the gene matches: 2. This CDR3 spans 14 amino acids. CDR1 SGHDT and CDR2 YYEEEE come from the germline V gene. The CDR3 DNA reads as TGTGCCAGCAGCGTGGGACAGGCTAACTATGGCTACACCTTC. This translates into CASSVGQANYGYTF.

The gene calls are TRBV4-3 and TRBJ2-3; 9 bases match TRBD2. The CDR3 consists of 18 residues. The V segment lost 1 base and the J segment 3 bases; nucleotides outside the gene matches: 11. Germline CDR1 and CDR2: LGHNA and YSLEER. CDR3 sequence reads: CASSQAGVASGTTDTQYF. CDR3 nucleotide sequence: TGCGCCAGCAGCCAAGCGGGGGTGGCTAGCGGGACTACAGATACGCAGTATTTT.

The chain couples TRBV10-3 to TRBJ1-3, with 7 nucleotides matching TRBD1. Germline CDR1 ENHRY, CDR2 SYGVKD. V lost 4 bases, J lost 2 bases, and 5 bases stayed unmatched. This CDR3 has 15 amino acids. The CDR3 DNA sequence: TGTGCCATCAGTGTCAAGACAGGGCCTGGAAACACCATATATTTT. This sequence encodes CAISVKTGPGNTIYF.

The rearrangement links TRBV27 to TRBJ2-7; 9 positions agree with TRBD2. This CDR3 is built from 15 residues. Germline-derived CDR1 and CDR2 are MNHEY and SMNVEV (reference sequence). V trimming: 6 bases; J trimming: 0 bases; junction bases outside the gene matches: 6. The CDR3 DNA is TGTGCCAGCAGCCACTTGGGACTAGCCTCCTACGAGCAGTACTTC. Amino acid sequence: CASSHLGLASYEQYF.

This clone appeared a few times. V usage is TRBV7-3 and J usage is TRBJ1-1; 7 bases line up with TRBD1. Looked up from germline, CDR1 is SGHTA and CDR2 is FQGTGA. V lost 5 bases, J lost 1 base, and 4 bases stayed unmatched. The CDR3 contains 14 residues. The DNA of the CDR3 is TGTGCCAGCAGCCCGGGACAGACGAACACTGAAGCTTTCTTT. Its protein is CASSPGQTNTEAFF.

The genes are TRBV5-1 and TRBJ2-2, with 15 bases lining up with TRBD2. V dropped 4 bases and J dropped 0; count of bases not matched to a gene: 7. The CDR3 is 19 amino acids. The V gene's germline CDR1 is SGHRS and CDR2 YFSETQ. The CDR3 spells CASSVPGLAGGTNTGELFF. The CDR3 nucleotides are TGCGCCAGCAGCGTTCCGGGACTAGCGGGGGGTACGAACACCGGGGAGCTGTTTTTT.

The chain couples TRBV18 to TRBJ1-5, with TRBD1 matching over 9 bases. CDR1 is KGHSH, CDR2 LQKENI, per germline. The junction had 6 bases not matched to a gene; V was cut back by 3 bases and J by 6 bases. This CDR3 is built from 15 residues. CDR3 sequence (DNA): TGTGCCAGCTCACCGAGGGACAGGGATGGTCAGCCCCAGCATTTT. It is translated as CASSPRDRDGQPQHF.

The gene calls are TRBV7-3 and TRBJ2-1; 14 bases line up with TRBD2. CDR3 length equals 18 residues. V was clipped by 3 bases and J by 0 bases; unmatched bases: 4. From germline, CDR1 is SGHTA and CDR2 FQGTGA. The CDR3 protein is CASSLGLAGASSYNEQFF. DNA for the CDR3: TGTGCCAGCAGCTTGGGACTAGCGGGAGCCAGCTCCTACAATGAGCAGTTCTTC.

This chain uses TRBV27 with TRBJ1-1; the match to TRBD1 covers 7 bases. The CDR3 loop spans 14 amino acids. V shed 2 bases, J shed 4 bases, and the junction held 4 bases outside the gene matches. Germline-derived CDR1 and CDR2 are MNHEY and SMNVEV (reference sequence). The CDR3 is CASSLRGLGTEAFF. The DNA for the CDR3 is TGTGCCAGCAGTTTAAGGGGGCTGGGCACTGAAGCTTTCTTT.

The V call is TRBV6-2 or TRBV6-3, the J call TRBJ2-3, with D maybe TRBD2 (5 bases). CDR3 length: 15 residues. CDR1 and CDR2 (germline): MNHEY, SVGEGT. Between the trimmed V and J ends, which lost 2 bases and 3 bases, there was a span of 12 bases. The CDR3 DNA reads as TGTGCCAGCAGTTACCCCACTGGGAGTACAGATACGCAGTATTTT. Protein sequence: CASSYPTGSTDTQYF.

The gene calls are TRBV28 and TRBJ1-2; D gene uncertain. V dropped 2 bases and J dropped 7 bases, with 8 bases sitting between them. CDR3 length equals 12 residues. Germline loops: CDR1 MDHEN, CDR2 SYDVKM. In nucleotides, the CDR3 is TGTGCCAGCAGTTTAGAGGCCCTTGGCTACACCTTC. Translation: CASSLEALGYTF.

CDR3 region: CASSYLGNNQPQHF. Written as DNA, the CDR3 is TGTGCCAGCAGTTACCTCGGGAACAATCAGCCCCAGCATTTT. The chain couples TRBV6-5 to TRBJ1-5; no reliable D call. The germline V gene encodes CDR1 MNHEY and CDR2 SVGAGI. The CDR3 is made up of 14 amino acids. V lost 2 bases to trimming and J lost 3 bases, with 8 bases between them.